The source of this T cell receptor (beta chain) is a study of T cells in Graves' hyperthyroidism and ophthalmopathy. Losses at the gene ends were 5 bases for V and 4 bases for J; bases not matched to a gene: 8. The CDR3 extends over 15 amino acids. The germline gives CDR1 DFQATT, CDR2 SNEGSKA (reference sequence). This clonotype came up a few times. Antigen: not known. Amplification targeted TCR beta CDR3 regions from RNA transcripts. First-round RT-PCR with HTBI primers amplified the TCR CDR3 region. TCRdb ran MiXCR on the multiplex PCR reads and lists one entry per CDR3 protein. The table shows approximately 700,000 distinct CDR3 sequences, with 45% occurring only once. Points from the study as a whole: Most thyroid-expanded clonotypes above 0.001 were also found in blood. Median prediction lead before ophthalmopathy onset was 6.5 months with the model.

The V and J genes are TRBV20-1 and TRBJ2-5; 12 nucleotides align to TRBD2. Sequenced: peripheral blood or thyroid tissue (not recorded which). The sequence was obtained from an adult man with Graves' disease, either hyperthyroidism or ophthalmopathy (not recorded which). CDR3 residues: CSAGLAGHHGETQYF. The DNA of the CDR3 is TGCAGTGCTGGACTAGCGGGGCACCACGGAGAGACCCAGTACTTC.